This T cell receptor beta chain was obtained from a study of blood T cell repertoires in COVID-19. Overall study: The samples span acute and convalescent COVID-19 from the United States, Italy and Spain. Sample material is recorded as cDNA or gDNA derived from T cells, B-cell-depleted T cells, or PBMCs.

Original analysis: Cell counts per sample came from amplifying reference gene primers. Produced via immunoSEQ multiplex PCR; TCRdb's table is partial and in-frame only. D and trimming were read from the DNA, whereas the V and J calls and clone size are those reported in that table. The sample lists roughly 150,000 clones; around 89% were seen once. The CDR3 runs 14 residues. Germline assignment: CDR1 LNHDA and CDR2 SQIVND (reference sequence). The V segment lost 4 bases and the J segment 5 bases; nucleotides outside the gene matches: 8. Sequenced: peripheral blood. The sequence was collected from a human donor in a cohort sampled during active COVID-19. The gene calls are TRBV19 and TRBJ2-7; 7 bases are a match to TRBD1. The chain's CDR3 is CASSTRQGLHEQYF. CDR3 sequence (DNA): TGTGCCAGTAGTACGAGACAGGGTCTCCACGAGCAGTACTTC.